These T cell receptor beta chains were read from a single sample in a study of blood T cell repertoires in COVID-19. TCRdb's table, derived via immunoSEQ multiplex PCR, lists solely in-frame clones and lacks some. The sample holds 55,000 to 65,000 clones, more than 80% seen once. The sample consisted of peripheral blood. The receptor source for this set is a man aged 55 to 69 with COVID-19, enrolled during active disease. Both conserved end residues are part of each CDR3. The D gene is left open where the match is weak. Clone size is not always given. Where it is, it says once, few, many or a class for expanded clones.

>-|TRBV10-3|TRBJ2-3|TRBD2
TGTGCCATCAGTGAGGTAGGAGCGGGGGATACGCAGTATTTT
CAISEVGAGDTQYF
>-|TRBV19|TRBJ2-2|TRBD2
TGTGCCAGTAGTATTACTAGCGGGGGGGCGTGGACCGGGGAGCTGTTTTTT
CASSITSGGAWTGELFF
>-|TRBV30|TRBJ2-7|TRBD1
TGTGCCTGGAGTGTACAGGGGGCGGGGGAGCAGTACTTC
CAWSVQGAGEQYF
>-|TRBV7-8|TRBJ2-2|-
TGTGCCAGCAGCTTAGCGCGGATAGCCGGGGAGCTGTTTTTT
CASSLARIAGELFF
>-|TRBV25-1|TRBJ2-1|TRBD2
TGTGCCAGCACCCCCACTAGCGGGAGGCTTGAGCAGTTCTTC
CASTPTSGRLEQFF
>-|TRBV3-1/TRBV3-2|TRBJ2-1|TRBD2
TGTGCCAGCAGCCAAGGTGTCCGACTAGCGGGTACGTACAATGAGCAGTTCTTC
CASSQGVRLAGTYNEQFF
>-|TRBV15|TRBJ2-3|-
TGTGCCACCAGCAGAGATCTGGCGGGGTGGACAGATACGCAGTATTTT
CATSRDLAGWTDTQYF
>-|TRBV9|TRBJ2-3|-
TGTGCCAGCAGCGTAGGCGGGCATAGCACAGATACGCAGTATTTT
CASSVGGHSTDTQYF
>-|TRBV6-5|TRBJ1-1|TRBD1
TGTGCCAGCAGCTCGACAGGGTGGAACACTGAAGCTTTCTTT
CASSSTGWNTEAFF
>-|TRBV6-6|TRBJ2-7|-
TGTGCCAGCAGTTATCTGAAGAGCTACGAGCAGTACTTC
CASSYLKSYEQYF
>-|TRBV9|TRBJ1-1|-
TGTGCCAGCAGCGTAGCCGCAGACATTAGCACTGAAGCTTTCTTT
CASSVAADISTEAFF
>once|TRBV27|TRBJ2-7|-
TGTGCCAGCAGTTTACTTACCCCCCGTGGGCTCTCCTACGAGCAGTACTTC
CASSLLTPRGLSYEQYF
>-|TRBV14|TRBJ2-7|TRBD2
TGTGCCAGCAGCCAAGGCACTAGCGGCTCCTACGAGCAGTACTTC
CASSQGTSGSYEQYF
>few|TRBV7-2|TRBJ2-2|TRBD1
TGTGCCAGCAGCCCCTCTCGGGACAGGGGAGGCGGCGGGGAGCTGTTTTTT
CASSPSRDRGGGGELFF
>-|TRBV12-3/TRBV12-4|TRBJ1-1|-
TGTGCCAGCAGTTTGGGCAGAAACAAAGCTTTCTTT
CASSLGRNKAFF
>-|TRBV7-2|TRBJ2-7|TRBD2
TGTGCCAGCAGCTTAGCGGGAGGGAACTACGAGCAGTACTTC
CASSLAGGNYEQYF
>-|TRBV6-1|TRBJ1-2|TRBD1
TGTGCCAGCAGTGAAACTGGGACAGAGGGACGTTTATTTGGCTACACCTTC
CASSETGTEGRLFGYTF
>-|TRBV24-1|TRBJ2-3|TRBD2
TGTGCCACCAGTACCAGCGGGAGCGGAGATACGCAGTATTTT
CATSTSGSGDTQYF
>once|TRBV2|TRBJ1-2|-
TGTGCCAGCATCGGGGGGCCACAACTTAGAACCTTC
CASIGGPQLRTF
>-|TRBV7-8|TRBJ2-1|-
TGTGCCAGCAGCCCGGACAATGAGCAGTTCTTC
CASSPDNEQFF
>once|TRBV18|TRBJ2-3|-
TGTGCCAGCTCACCTGGGAGTCCCCGCACAGATACGCAGTATTTT
CASSPGSPRTDTQYF
>-|TRBV7-9|TRBJ2-7|-
TGTGCCAGCAGCTCCGGAGGCCCTGGCGAGCAGTACTTC
CASSSGGPGEQYF
>once|TRBV7-8|TRBJ1-1|-
TGTGCCAGCACCACCGGGGGAAGATGGACTGAAGCTTTCTTT
CASTTGGRWTEAFF
>-|TRBV29-1|TRBJ2-1|TRBD2
TGCAGCGCCGCGGGAGTAGGTGAGCAGTTCTTC
CSAAGVGEQFF
>-|TRBV19|TRBJ1-5|-
TGTGCCAGTAGTATACCCGACAGGCCGAATCAGCCCCAGCATTTT
CASSIPDRPNQPQHF
>-|TRBV18|TRBJ2-7|TRBD1
TGTGCCAGCTCACACGGACAGGCCTTTGCCTACGAGCAGTACTTC
CASSHGQAFAYEQYF
>once|TRBV5-6|TRBJ1-5|TRBD1
TGTGCCAGCAGCTCTGACCCCAGGGGGGCCCAGCATTTT
CASSSDPRGAQHF
>-|TRBV6-5|TRBJ2-7|-
TGTGCCAGCAGACAGGCCTCCTACGAGCAGTACTTC
CASRQASYEQYF
>-|TRBV7-2|TRBJ2-5|TRBD2
TGTGCCAGCAGCTTAGGGGGACTAGCGGGAGAGACCCAGTACTTC
CASSLGGLAGETQYF
>-|TRBV29-1|TRBJ2-1|TRBD1
TGCAGCGCCCCCCCGACAGGGGGTACAAGTTACAATGAGCAGTTCTTC
CSAPPTGGTSYNEQFF
>-|TRBV6-2/TRBV6-3|TRBJ2-4|TRBD1
TGTGCCAGCAGTTACTCGCTGACAGGGGGTGCCGCTTTC
CASSYSLTGGAAF
>-|TRBV12-5|TRBJ2-7|TRBD1
TGTGCTAGTGGTTCGCCTGGACAGGGGCTGTACTTC
CASGSPGQGLYF
>once|TRBV6-5|TRBJ1-6|TRBD1
TGTGCCAGCAGTCCCACAGGGGGTTTTTCACCCCTCCACTTT
CASSPTGGFSPLHF
>-|TRBV27|TRBJ2-3|TRBD2
TGTGCCAGCAGTTTCCTGACTAGCGGGGCCTCAGATACGCAGTATTTT
CASSFLTSGASDTQYF
>once|TRBV2|TRBJ2-2|TRBD2
TGTGCCAGCACCAGGACTAGCCCCACCGGGGAGCTGTTTTTT
CASTRTSPTGELFF
>-|TRBV29-1|TRBJ2-3|TRBD2
TGCAGCGTCGCTTTAGCGGGTTGGAGAGATACGCAGTATTTT
CSVALAGWRDTQYF
>-|TRBV4-2|TRBJ2-2|-
TGTGCCAGCAGCCTGGAATCAGGGGCTACCGGGGAGCTGTTTTTT
CASSLESGATGELFF
>-|TRBV12-5|TRBJ2-7|-
TGTGCTAGTGGTTTGGTACGTAGGGGGTCCTACGAGCAGTACTTC
CASGLVRRGSYEQYF
>few|TRBV6-2/TRBV6-3|TRBJ2-3|-
TGTGCCAGCAGTTACGGCGAGGGCACAGATACGCAGTATTTT
CASSYGEGTDTQYF
>-|TRBV5-6|TRBJ2-5|TRBD1
TGTGCCAGCAGCCCGGACAGGGCTGAGACCCAGTACTTC
CASSPDRAETQYF
>-|TRBV4-1|TRBJ1-1|TRBD1
TGCGCCAGCAGCCAACAAAAGACAGGGGGAAGTCGCACTGAAGCTTTCTTT
CASSQQKTGGSRTEAFF
>-|TRBV5-1|TRBJ2-1|TRBD1
TGCGCCAGCAGCATCCGGGACAGGGGCGCCAATGAGCAGTTCTTC
CASSIRDRGANEQFF
>-|TRBV6-5|TRBJ1-5|-
TGTGCCAGCAGTCCAGGGTTTTACAGCAATCAGCCCCAGCATTTT
CASSPGFYSNQPQHF
>-|TRBV13|TRBJ2-1|TRBD1
TGTGCCAGCAGCGACCGGGACAGGCCCTACAATGAGCAGTTCTTC
CASSDRDRPYNEQFF
>-|TRBV7-8|TRBJ2-3|TRBD1
TGTGCCAGCAGCTCGACAGGGACAACCACAGATACGCAGTATTTT
CASSSTGTTTDTQYF
>-|TRBV29-1|TRBJ1-2|TRBD1
TGCAGCGCCGTGACAGGGGGAAGTGGCTACACCTTC
CSAVTGGSGYTF
>-|TRBV18|TRBJ1-2|-
TGTGCCAGCTCACCGAGGGCAGGAGGGGACTATGGCTACACCTTC
CASSPRAGGDYGYTF
>once|TRBV7-9|TRBJ1-2|TRBD1
TGTGCCAGCAGCTTTTATACACAAAAAGGGGGCGGCTACACCTTC
CASSFYTQKGGGYTF
>-|TRBV4-1|TRBJ1-1|TRBD1
TGCGCCAGCAGCCAACTAACAGGGGCGCAAACTGAAGCTTTCTTT
CASSQLTGAQTEAFF
>-|TRBV5-8|TRBJ2-1|-
TGTGCCAGCAGCTTGCGGACACCGAGCTCCTACAATGAGCAGTTCTTC
CASSLRTPSSYNEQFF
>-|TRBV6-5|TRBJ2-3|-
TGTGCCAGCAGGGGCAGCACAGATACGCAGTATTTT
CASRGSTDTQYF
>-|TRBV6-5|TRBJ2-2|TRBD1
TGTGCCAGCAGTCCCCGGACAGGGAACACCGGGGAGCTGTTTTTT
CASSPRTGNTGELFF
>few|TRBV7-8|TRBJ2-1|-
TGTGCCAGCAGCTTCCGGGACACTTACAATGAGCAGTTCTTC
CASSFRDTYNEQFF
>-|TRBV9|TRBJ1-2|-
TGTGCCAGCAGCGTAGCGTTGGGCACTGAATCTAACTATGGCTACACCTTC
CASSVALGTESNYGYTF